This T cell receptor (beta chain) comes out of a study of shared T cell receptors in the human thymus. The table came from immunoSEQ multiplex PCR; TCRdb's copy has only in-frame clones and leaves some out. The data contain fewer than 700,000 clones, more than 75% of them singletons. The V end was cut by 6 bases, the J end by 2 bases, with 14 bases between. The CDR3 is made up of 14 amino acids. Germline V gene sequence: CDR1 LNHDA, CDR2 SQIVND (reference sequence). These data were likewise used in another study, on human thymus T cells. This second report adds: Donor material was obtained from healthy Finnish infants undergoing corrective surgery for congenital heart defects.

The rearrangement links TRBV19 to TRBJ2-7; D gene ambiguous. Sample: thymocytes. The sequence derives from a boy under three years old with a congenital heart defect. CDR3: CASSEGALPYEQYF. The CDR3 DNA follows: TGTGCCAGTAGCGAAGGAGCTCTTCCCTACGAGCAGTACTTC. Looking up the rest from reference TRBV19 and TRBJ2-7 gives the full variable domain: DGGITQSPKYLFRKEGQNVTLSCEQNLNHDAMYWYRQDPGQGLRLIYYSQIVNDFQKGDIAEGYSVSREKKESFPLTVTSAQKNPTAFYLCASSEGALPYEQYFGPGTRLTVT.